Below, one T cell receptor (beta chain) is given with its context. Its antigen remains unknown. These data are taken from a study of shared clonotypes between healthy human individuals. Study-wide findings and caveats: When naive CD4 clonotypes were compared across a few donors, about 4.8% were shared.

Cells designated naive CD8 were CD45RO-negative and were positively selected for CCR7, with terminally differentiated effector memory CD45RA+ cells excluded. Deletions cut 4 bases from V and 6 bases from J, with 10 bases between. This CDR3 region has 12 residues. Germline values: CDR1 SGHVS, CDR2 FNYEAQ. Sequenced by immunoSEQ multiplex PCR; TCRdb stores in-frame clones only, minus some. The sample records around 2.1 million clones, roughly 91% being singletons. The receptor's source is a man aged 18-30 years in good health. Some clones in this sample may be carry-over from other donors' samples. J is TRBJ2-7 and V is TRBV7-6; D unresolved. Sequencing was carried out using naive CD8+ T cells from PBMCs. The CDR3 bases are TGTGCCAGCAGCTCCAGGTTTAGCGAGCAGTACTTC. Its protein is CASSSRFSEQYF. Variable domain in full (rest from reference TRBV7-6 and TRBJ2-7): GAGVSQSPRYKVTKRGQDVALRCDPISGHVSLYWYRQALGQGPEFLTYFNYEAQQDKSGLPNDRFSAERPEGSISTLTIQRTEQRDSAMYRCASSSRFSEQYFGPGTRLTVT.